The 25 T cell receptor beta chains reported below all come from one sample, sequenced in a study of shared clonotypes between healthy human individuals. Sequencing was performed with immunoSEQ multiplex PCR; in TCRdb, only in-frame clones are kept and a portion is missing. The sample shows 2.3 million or so clones, over 90% of them seen only once. The material sequenced was naive CD4+ T cells from PBMCs. Documented subset: CD45RA+ positively selected. These receptors were taken from a man aged 18 to 35 in good health. Some clones in this sample may be carry-over from other donors' samples.

The chain uses TRBV28 and TRBJ1-2, with TRBD1 as a possible D gene (5 bases). The germline V and J ends were trimmed by 3 bases and 7 bases, with 21 bases remaining between them. CDR1 and CDR2 (germline): MDHEN, SYDVKM. This CDR3 spans 16 amino acids. CDR3 loop: CASSFILGTTMFGYTF. The CDR3 region has the DNA TGTGCCAGCAGTTTTATATTAGGGACCACTATGTTTGGCTACACCTTC.

This clone was detected once. The genes are TRBV5-1 and TRBJ2-2; TRBD1 matches 7 bases. Germline V gene lookup returns CDR1 SGHRS and CDR2 YFSETQ. The V and J ends lost 6 bases and 0 bases, in that order; junction bases with no gene match: 5. The CDR3 has 15 amino acids. CDR3 protein: CASTIQGSNTGELFF. The CDR3 DNA sequence: TGCGCCAGCACCATACAGGGGTCGAACACCGGGGAGCTGTTTTTT.

The V and J genes are TRBV6-5 and TRBJ2-1; 9 bases agree with TRBD2. This CDR3 has 14 amino acids. The germline gives CDR1 MNHEY, CDR2 SVGAGI. The J segment lost 7 bases and the V segment lost 5 bases, leaving 6 bases of the junction unmatched. The CDR3 DNA sequence: TGTGCCAGCAGTCGAGCGGGAGGTGAGAATGAGCAGTTCTTC. Amino acid sequence: CASSRAGGENEQFF.

The rearrangement links TRBV18 to TRBJ2-2; TRBD2 is a possible D gene (5 bases). The V end lost 3 bases, the J end lost 5 bases, and 16 bases lay between the germline ends. Germline CDR1 KGHSH, CDR2 LQKENI. The length of the CDR3 is 16 residues. As DNA, the CDR3 is TGTGCCAGCTCACCGCTGGACTCCCCCGGGACCGGGGAGCTGTTTTTT. Its translation is CASSPLDSPGTGELFF.

The chain uses TRBV29-1 and TRBJ1-1; 8 nucleotides agree with TRBD1. This CDR3 is built from 13 residues. V gave up 3 bases and J gave up 3 bases; unmatched junction bases: 3. The germline CDR1 and CDR2 sequences are SQVTM and ANQGSEA. The CDR3 protein is CSVDQGADTEAFF. The DNA for the CDR3 is TGCAGCGTTGACCAGGGGGCAGACACTGAAGCTTTCTTT.

CDR3 loop: CASSLTLAGYNEQFF. The CDR3 coding sequence is TGTGCCAGCAGCTTAACATTAGCGGGTTACAATGAGCAGTTCTTC. This chain joins TRBV7-3 and TRBJ2-1; 7 positions match TRBD2. Trimming took 0 bases from V and 4 from J; bases not matched to a gene: 3. Germline CDR1 and CDR2: SGHTA and FQGTGA. CDR3 size: 15 residues. Looking up the rest from reference TRBV7-3 and TRBJ2-1 gives the full variable domain: GAGVSQTPSNKVTEKGKYVELRCDPISGHTALYWYRQSLGQGPEFLIYFQGTGAADDSGLPNDRFFAVRPEGSVSTLKIQRTERGDSAVYLCASSLTLAGYNEQFFGPGTRLTVL.

The V call is TRBV6-6, the J call TRBJ2-7; D possibly uses TRBD1 or TRBD2 (5 bases each). Trimming took 7 bases from V and 1 from J, leaving 11 bases between them. CDR1 MNHNY and CDR2 SVGAGI come from the germline V gene (reference sequence). The CDR3 sequence is 13 residues long. Here the CDR3 DNA reads TGTGCCAGCACGGGGCTGCCATCCTACGAGCAGTACTTC. Translating it yields CASTGLPSYEQYF.

The V gene is TRBV9, the J gene TRBJ1-1, with D unclear. Trimming stripped 4 bases from V and 0 bases from J, with 4 bases between. The germline gives CDR1 SGDLS, CDR2 YYNGEE. This CDR3 is built from 12 residues. In DNA form, the CDR3 reads TGTGCCAGCAGCCGAGTGAACACTGAAGCTTTCTTT. Protein product: CASSRVNTEAFF. The entire variable domain, with the rest obtained from reference TRBV9 and TRBJ1-1, is as follows: DSGVTQTPKHLITATGQRVTLRCSPRSGDLSVYWYQQSLDQGLQFLIQYYNGEERAKGNILERFSAQQFPDLHSELNLSSLELGDSALYFCASSRVNTEAFFGQGTRLTVV.

This chain joins TRBV4-2 and TRBJ2-7; 9 bases align to TRBD1. The CDR3 contains 14 residues. Germline values: CDR1 LGHNA, CDR2 YNFKEQ. Losses at the gene ends were 1 base for V and 12 bases for J; bases not matched to a gene: 10. CDR3 sequence reads: CASSQGGRRTGVYF. DNA of the CDR3: TGTGCCAGCAGCCAAGGGGGTCGGAGGACAGGGGTGTACTTC.

To note about this clone: This is likely a read error, given that the CDR3 carries no conserved phenylalanine or tryptophan at its end. No DNA is shown, since the ends of the CDR3 on it are uncertain; the CDR3 is the one TCRdb lists. The chain has TRBV28 and TRBJ2-3. The CDR3 numbers 12 amino acids, ends counted. Per germline, CDR1 MDHEN and CDR2 SYDVKM. Here the CDR3 reads CASSPPGRSVFL.

This chain links TRBV7-9 with TRBJ2-3; D unclear. Germline V lookup: CDR1 SEHNR, CDR2 FQNEAQ (reference sequence). V was trimmed by 1 base and J by 4 bases, leaving 3 bases between them. This CDR3 is 12 amino acids long. The CDR3 is CASSLEPDTQYF. CDR3 sequence (DNA): TGTGCCAGCAGCTTAGAGCCAGATACGCAGTATTTT.

The chain combines TRBV7-2 with TRBJ2-2, with 12 bases identical to TRBD2. Germline CDR1 reads SGHTA; CDR2 reads FQGNSA. Losses at the gene ends were 0 bases for V and 3 bases for J; bases not matched to a gene: 5. The CDR3 has 18 residues. The CDR3 DNA is TGTGCCAGCAGCTTAGCGCTAGCGGGAGGGCCGGACACCGGGGAGCTGTTTTTT. This gives the protein CASSLALAGGPDTGELFF.

V gene TRBV19 combines with J gene TRBJ1-3; a weak D match, TRBD1 (6 bases). This CDR3 has 13 residues. Germline V gene lookup returns CDR1 LNHDA and CDR2 SQIVND (reference sequence). V was clipped by 6 bases and J by 2 bases, with 8 bases between them. The CDR3 here is CASRGGPGNTIYF. The CDR3 coding sequence is TGTGCCAGTAGAGGGGGTCCTGGAAACACCATATATTTT.

The chain links TRBV5-1 to TRBJ1-6, with D unclear. The CDR3 is made up of 14 amino acids. CDR1 and CDR2 (germline): SGHRS, YFSETQ. Trimming removed 3 bases at V and 5 bases at J, with 9 bases between. CDR3 sequence: CASSSLRDNSPLHF. CDR3 in DNA: TGCGCCAGCAGCTCGCTCAGAGATAATTCACCCCTCCACTTT.

The chain is built from TRBV28 and TRBJ2-7; TRBD2 aligns across 8 bases. This CDR3 spans 15 amino acids. The ends lost 10 bases at V and 1 base at J; junction bases unmatched: 12. In germline, CDR1 is MDHEN, CDR2 SYDVKM. CDR3 DNA sequence: TGTGCCACCTCACCGGGGGGGACGGTGTCCTACGAGCAGTACTTC. The encoded protein is CATSPGGTVSYEQYF. The full variable domain, rest sourced from reference TRBV28 and TRBJ2-7, is DVKVTQSSRYLVKRTGEKVFLECVQDMDHENMFWYRQDPGLGLRLIYFSYDVKMKEKGDIPEGYSVSREKKERFSLILESASTNQTSMYLCATSPGGTVSYEQYFGPGTRLTVT.

This chain links TRBV18 with TRBJ2-2, with 9 bases fitting TRBD1. Trimming took 9 bases from V and 6 from J; bases not matched to a gene: 11. The CDR3 consists of 15 residues. The germline CDR1 and CDR2 sequences are KGHSH and LQKENI. The CDR3 DNA is TGTGCCAGTCATCCCGGGACAGGGAGTTCCGGGGAGCTGTTTTTT. Residues: CASHPGTGSSGELFF.

This sequence joins TRBV2 and TRBJ1-2; D not certain. V was shortened by 5 bases and J by 4 bases, with 8 bases between the two germline ends. The germline V gene encodes CDR1 SNHLY and CDR2 FYNNEI. This CDR3 spans 12 amino acids. The CDR3 DNA follows: TGTGCCAGCAGTTCCGGGCGCTATGGCTACACCTTC. This sequence encodes CASSSGRYGYTF.

The chain recombines TRBV6-6 with TRBJ2-5; D is perhaps TRBD1 (6 bases). The DNA end lines up better with TRBJ2-7; the J call may be wrong. This CDR3 is 16 amino acids long. Germline CDR1 and CDR2: MNHNY and SVGAGI (reference sequence). The CDR3 protein is CASSYSQGPSSYEQYF. The CDR3 DNA follows: TGTGCCAGCAGTTACTCACAGGGACCAAGCTCCTACGAGCAGTACTTC.

As to this clone: This specimen includes other DNA sequences encoding the same CDR3. This sequence joins TRBV30 and TRBJ2-2, with D unresolved. CDR3 length: 11 amino acids. The V end lost 5 bases, the J end lost 3 bases, and 4 bases lay between the germline ends. The germline V gene encodes CDR1 GTSNPN and CDR2 SVGIG (reference sequence). CDR3 sequence (DNA): TGTGCCTGGTCCGACACCGGGGAGCTGTTTTTT. This encodes CAWSDTGELFF.

The V call is TRBV6-1, the J call TRBJ1-4; 12 nucleotides match TRBD1. Germline V CDR1 and CDR2: MNHNS, SASEGT. The CDR3 sequence is 15 residues long. V lost 4 bases and J lost 6; bases outside the gene matches: 3. This chain's CDR3 is CASSVGQGAYEKLFF. The DNA of the CDR3 is TGTGCCAGCAGTGTGGGACAGGGGGCGTATGAAAAACTGTTTTTT.

The V and J genes are TRBV7-8 and TRBJ1-1; D is possibly TRBD1 (5 bases). V lost 2 bases and J lost 4, with 11 bases in between. Germline loops: CDR1 SGHVS, CDR2 FQNEAQ. The CDR3 has 14 amino acids. CDR3 nucleotides: TGTGCCAGCAGCTTAACCGGGGGGGTCACTGAAGCTTTCTTT. It yields the protein CASSLTGGVTEAFF.

This rearrangement joins TRBV7-2 to TRBJ2-5; the D gene is possibly TRBD2 (5 bases). Trimming stripped 8 bases from V and 1 base from J, with 14 bases between. Germline values: CDR1 SGHTA, CDR2 FQGNSA. The CDR3 is made up of 14 amino acids. The CDR3 DNA reads TGTGCCAGCGGCGATCGGGGTCCCCAAGAGACCCAGTACTTC. Translation: CASGDRGPQETQYF.

This chain connects TRBV7-2 to TRBJ2-5; D possibly corresponds to TRBD2 (6 bases). Looked up from germline, CDR1 is SGHTA and CDR2 is FQGNSA. V was clipped by 5 bases and J by 4 bases, with 14 bases between them. The CDR3 totals 14 residues. CDR3 sequence reads: CASSPRLGGETQYF. The CDR3 bases are TGTGCCAGCAGCCCACGACTAGGAGGAGAGACCCAGTACTTC.

Of note for this clone: Other nucleotide sequences from this sample produce the same CDR3. The chain combines TRBV9 with TRBJ1-2; D is unresolved. V was pared by 3 bases and J by 8 bases, with 8 bases between. This CDR3 comprises 11 residues. From germline, CDR1 is SGDLS and CDR2 YYNGEE. The CDR3 protein is CASSATYGYTF. The CDR3, as DNA: TGTGCCAGCAGCGCGACTTACGGCTACACCTTC.

The chain employs TRBV15 and TRBJ1-2; D not certain. CDR3 size: 13 residues. Trimming shortened V by 4 bases and J by 8 bases, and 14 bases separated the two germline ends. Germline V gives CDR1 LNHNV, CDR2 YYDKDF (reference sequence). In DNA form, the CDR3 reads TGTGCCACCAGCACTACGGGCAGGCTAGGCTACACCTTC. This encodes CATSTTGRLGYTF.